Below are 25 T cell receptor beta chains sequenced from a single sample in a study of T cell repertoires in cytomegalovirus infection. TCRdb called the reads again in MiXCR, with one record for every CDR3 protein. The repertoire holds some 200,000 distinct CDR3 sequences, around two fifths seen once, with approximately 59% in the top ten. The antigens these receptors bind are not known. The sequenced sample was CD8+ T cells from cultured PBMCs, obtained from culture after CMV antigen stimulation. The receptor set was obtained from a human donor in good health (CMV status not recorded). Some clones in this sample may be carry-over from other donors' samples.

This clonotype was detected only a few times. V usage is TRBV6-5 and J usage is TRBJ1-5; 8 bases fit TRBD1. The CDR3 covers 15 residues. The germline V gene has CDR1 MNHEY and CDR2 SVGAGI. V was clipped by 6 bases and J by 7 bases; unmatched bases: 11. The CDR3 reads CASSAFGTGRQPQHF. The CDR3 DNA sequence: TGTGCCAGCAGCGCGTTCGGGACAGGTCGCCAGCCCCAGCATTTT.

The chain joins TRBV10-3 to TRBJ2-6; D is uncertain. The V end lost 10 bases, the J end lost 4 bases, and 14 bases lay between the germline ends. The germline V gene has CDR1 ENHRY and CDR2 SYGVKD. The CDR3 is made up of 14 amino acids. For the CDR3, the DNA is TGTGCCACCCATCAAGGGTCCGGGGCCAACGTCCTGACTTTC. It specifies CATHQGSGANVLTF.

This chain uses TRBV27 with TRBJ2-1, with 10 bases lining up with TRBD1. Trimming at V came to 5 bases and at J to 2 bases, leaving 9 bases not matched to a gene. Germline V gene sequence: CDR1 MNHEY, CDR2 SMNVEV (reference sequence). CDR3 size: 17 residues. In DNA, the CDR3 is TGTGCCAGCAGTATTCTTCGGGACAGGGGAACCTACAATGAGCAGTTCTTC. Translated, it gives CASSILRDRGTYNEQFF.

This clonotype was seen more than once but under ten times. The rearrangement links TRBV7-9 to TRBJ1-2; 7 bases map to TRBD1. The CDR3 is 17 residues long. Germline V gene data show CDR1 as SEHNR and CDR2 as FQNEAQ (reference sequence). The V segment lost 5 bases and the J segment 4 bases; nucleotides outside the gene matches: 16. In nucleotides, the CDR3 is TGTGCCAGCAGCCACGGCTCAGACAGGGAACCCCCCTATGGCTACACCTTC. Translating gives CASSHGSDREPPYGYTF.

This clonotype was picked up a small number of times. The rearrangement joins TRBV28 to TRBJ2-7; a possible D gene is TRBD2 (5 bases). The V gene's germline CDR1 is MDHEN and CDR2 SYDVKM. The CDR3 is 17 amino acids. V was clipped by 3 bases and J by 4 bases, with 22 bases between them. The CDR3 nucleotides read TGTGCCAGCAGTTTCCACCTCAACGGAGCGGCAAAGTACGAGCAGTACTTC. This codes for CASSFHLNGAAKYEQYF. Full variable domain (rest looked up from reference TRBV28 and TRBJ2-7): DVKVTQSSRYLVKRTGEKVFLECVQDMDHENMFWYRQDPGLGLRLIYFSYDVKMKEKGDIPEGYSVSREKKERFSLILESASTNQTSMYLCASSFHLNGAAKYEQYFGPGTRLTVT.

This clonotype appeared a few times. The chain uses TRBV6-5 and TRBJ1-1; unclear D gene. V lost 0 bases and J 6 bases, leaving 8 bases between the germline ends. CDR1 and CDR2 from the germline V gene are MNHEY and SVGAGI. This CDR3 is built from 13 residues. DNA for the CDR3: TGTGCCAGCAGTTACTCGGAGGGCGCTGAAGCTTTCTTT. Translation: CASSYSEGAEAFF.

This clonotype was observed a few times. The chain couples TRBV7-8 to TRBJ2-3; either TRBD1 or TRBD2 may fit D (6 bases each). Trimming pared 1 base from V and 6 bases from J, leaving 14 bases between. The CDR3 extends over 15 amino acids. Germline CDR1 is SGHVS and CDR2 is FQNEAQ. CDR3 coding DNA: TGTGCCAGCAGCTTAGAGATGGGGGGCCCCGATACGCAGTATTTT. Translating it yields CASSLEMGGPDTQYF. Combining the CDR3 with reference TRBV7-8 and TRBJ2-3 gives the whole variable domain GAGVSQSPRYKVAKRGQDVALRCDPISGHVSLFWYQQALGQGPEFLTYFQNEAQLDKSGLPSDRFFAERPEGSVSTLKIQRTQQEDSAVYLCASSLEMGGPDTQYFGPGTRLTVL.

The chain links TRBV12-3 or TRBV12-4 to TRBJ1-2; D is uncertain. The V end lost 2 bases, the J end lost 6 bases, and 7 bases lay between the germline ends. This CDR3 is 12 amino acids long. The CDR3 coding sequence is TGTGCCAGCAGTTTAATTTCGGATGGCTACACCTTC. It specifies CASSLISDGYTF.

This rearrangement joins TRBV19 to TRBJ2-2; perhaps TRBD1 as D (5 bases). The germline V and J ends were trimmed by 6 bases and 4 bases, with 12 bases remaining between them. CDR1 and CDR2 from the germline V gene are LNHDA and SQIVND (reference sequence). The CDR3 is made up of 14 amino acids. CDR3 nucleotides: TGTGCCAGTAGGGACAATCCTAGCACCGGGGAGCTGTTTTTT. This sequence encodes CASRDNPSTGELFF.

The gene calls are TRBV30 and TRBJ1-2; 9 bases are a match to TRBD1. The germline V gene encodes CDR1 GTSNPN and CDR2 SVGIG (reference sequence). The CDR3 is made up of 14 amino acids. The CDR3 sequence is CARDREVKGYGYTF. CDR3 DNA sequence: TGTGCAAGGGACAGGGAGGTAAAGGGCTATGGCTACACCTTC. Looking up the rest from reference TRBV30 and TRBJ1-2 gives the full variable domain: SQTIHQWPATLVQPVGSPLSLECTVEGTSNPNLYWYRQAAGRGLQLLFYSVGIGQISSEVPQNLSASRPQDRQFILSSKKLLLSDSGFYLCARDREVKGYGYTFGSGTRLTVV.

This clonotype was picked up a small number of times. This chain links TRBV27 with TRBJ1-5, with D possibly matching TRBD1 (5 bases). With 4 bases removed from V and 2 bases from J, the gap between germline ends came to 21 bases. Germline V gives CDR1 MNHEY, CDR2 SMNVEV (reference sequence). The CDR3 consists of 18 residues. CDR3 in DNA: TGTGCCAGCAGTTCCCTCCCTGACAGACTCTATGGCAATCAGCCCCAGCATTTT. Its translation is CASSSLPDRLYGNQPQHF.

This chain joins TRBV7-8 and TRBJ2-7, with 9 bases identical to TRBD1. CDR3 length: 13 residues. With 7 bases clipped from V and 3 bases from J, the junction kept 4 bases outside the gene matches. In germline, CDR1 is SGHVS, CDR2 FQNEAQ. The CDR3 DNA reads as TGTGCCAGCACTGTGGGACAGGGCTACGAGCAGTACTTC. Its protein product is CASTVGQGYEQYF.

The chain employs TRBV29-1 and TRBJ2-7, with 7 bases lining up with TRBD1. This CDR3 comprises 14 residues. The germline CDR1 and CDR2 sequences are SQVTM and ANQGSEA. With 1 base clipped from V and 1 base from J, the junction kept 4 bases outside the gene matches. The chain's CDR3 is CSVEGSGQSYEQYF. The CDR3, as DNA: TGCAGCGTTGAAGGGTCGGGACAGTCCTACGAGCAGTACTTC.

The sample holds a few counts of this clonotype. CDR3: CASSHTSPGTDTQYF. The CDR3 coding sequence is TGTGCCAGCAGTCATACTAGCCCAGGCACAGATACGCAGTATTTT. J is TRBJ2-3 and V is TRBV28, with a tentative D call TRBD2 (6 bases). Trimming took off 5 bases at V and 1 base at J, with 13 bases between the two ends. Looked up from germline, CDR1 is MDHEN and CDR2 is SYDVKM. The CDR3 sequence is 15 residues long.

This clonotype was recorded at least ten times. The chain has TRBV7-9 and TRBJ2-1; 8 bases line up with TRBD2. The CDR3 spans 16 residues. The J segment lost 3 bases and the V segment lost 3 bases, leaving 7 bases of the junction unmatched. Looked up from germline, CDR1 is SEHNR and CDR2 is FQNEAQ (reference sequence). The DNA for the CDR3 is TGTGCCAGCAGCTTGCGAGCTAGCGGGCTCTACAATGAGCAGTTCTTC. Amino acids: CASSLRASGLYNEQFF.

The chain carries TRBV27 and TRBJ2-3; D gene ambiguous. This CDR3 spans 13 amino acids. Trimming pared 2 bases from V and 1 base from J, leaving 4 bases between. The germline gives CDR1 MNHEY, CDR2 SMNVEV (reference sequence). CDR3 amino acids: CASSLARTDTQYF. CDR3 sequence (DNA): TGTGCCAGCAGTTTAGCCCGCACAGATACGCAGTATTTT.

This clonotype was picked up a small number of times. This chain uses TRBV4-1 with TRBJ2-7, with 11 positions matching TRBD1. Germline V gene data show CDR1 as MGHRA and CDR2 as YSYEKL. J lost 6 bases, V lost 3 bases, and 4 bases had no gene match. The CDR3 covers 14 residues. CDR3 in DNA: TGCGCCAGCAGCCACGGACAGGGGGCCGGCGAGCAGTACTTC. Protein product: CASSHGQGAGEQYF.

This clonotype was picked up a small number of times. V gene TRBV10-3 combines with J gene TRBJ2-5; D is possibly TRBD1 (7 bases). This CDR3 region has 17 residues. V gave up 4 bases and J gave up 2 bases, with 20 bases separating them. Germline V lookup: CDR1 ENHRY, CDR2 SYGVKD. CDR3 DNA sequence: TGTGCCATCAGTGCGGGGGTCCTGGGCAGGGGGCAAGAGACCCAGTACTTC. It is translated as CAISAGVLGRGQETQYF.

The chain links TRBV7-6 to TRBJ2-4, with 10 nucleotides matching TRBD2. The length of the CDR3 is 15 residues. The germline V gene encodes CDR1 SGHVS and CDR2 FNYEAQ. V trimming: 5 bases; J trimming: 1 base; junction bases outside the gene matches: 2. The CDR3 DNA is TGTGCCAGCAGCGAGACTAGCGGGGCCAAAAACATTCAGTACTTC. Protein: CASSETSGAKNIQYF. Full variable domain (rest looked up from reference TRBV7-6 and TRBJ2-4): GAGVSQSPRYKVTKRGQDVALRCDPISGHVSLYWYRQALGQGPEFLTYFNYEAQQDKSGLPNDRFSAERPEGSISTLTIQRTEQRDSAMYRCASSETSGAKNIQYFGAGTRLSVL.

This clonotype was counted a few times. This rearrangement joins TRBV6-1 to TRBJ2-6; unclear D gene. Trimming removed 11 bases from V and 3 bases from J, with 8 bases in between. The CDR3 loop spans 12 amino acids. Germline CDR1 MNHNS, CDR2 SASEGT. The CDR3 sequence: CAATDGANVLTF. The CDR3 DNA follows: TGTGCCGCAACAGATGGGGCCAACGTCCTGACTTTC.

V gene TRBV7-6 combines with J gene TRBJ1-6; tentatively, D is TRBD1 (6 bases). Per germline, CDR1 SGHVS and CDR2 FNYEAQ. The CDR3 is made up of 14 amino acids. Trimming stripped 4 bases from V and 9 bases from J, with 13 bases between. CDR3 protein: CASSCTTGSSPLHF. Written as DNA, the CDR3 is TGTGCCAGCAGCTGTACCACAGGGAGTTCACCCCTCCACTTT.

The chain employs TRBV27 and TRBJ1-1; 9 positions agree with TRBD1. The junction had 11 bases not matched to a gene; V was cut back by 7 bases and J by 11 bases. CDR3 size: 13 residues. Germline values: CDR1 MNHEY, CDR2 SMNVEV (reference sequence). This CDR3 reads CASTQGQGRPAFF. The DNA for the CDR3 is TGTGCCAGCACCCAAGGACAGGGGAGACCCGCTTTCTTT.

V and J are TRBV3-1 and TRBJ2-5, with 14 positions matching TRBD2. From germline, CDR1 is LGHDT and CDR2 YNNKEL (reference sequence). Unmatched junction bases numbered 9, after V lost 2 bases and J lost 7 bases. The CDR3 sequence is 17 residues long. The CDR3 bases are TGTGCCAGCAGCCAAATTCGACTAGCGGGGGGGCGGGGGACCCAGTACTTC. Protein: CASSQIRLAGGRGTQYF.

The chain employs TRBV27 and TRBJ1-2, with D perhaps matching TRBD1 (5 bases). This CDR3 spans 14 amino acids. V lost 5 bases to trimming and J lost 4 bases, with 14 bases between them. Germline V gives CDR1 MNHEY, CDR2 SMNVEV (reference sequence). Written as DNA, the CDR3 is TGTGCCAGCAGTGCAAACAGGTTTAGCTATGGCTACACCTTC. The encoded protein is CASSANRFSYGYTF.

This clonotype has just a few counts. This chain uses TRBV12-3 or TRBV12-4 with TRBJ1-4, with a possible D match to TRBD1 (6 bases). Trimming cost V 6 bases and J 8 bases, with 16 bases left between them. This CDR3 has 14 amino acids. Written as DNA, the CDR3 is TGTGCCAGCAGACCGCGGGGGCACGGGGAAAAACTGTTTTTT. Encoded protein: CASRPRGHGEKLFF.